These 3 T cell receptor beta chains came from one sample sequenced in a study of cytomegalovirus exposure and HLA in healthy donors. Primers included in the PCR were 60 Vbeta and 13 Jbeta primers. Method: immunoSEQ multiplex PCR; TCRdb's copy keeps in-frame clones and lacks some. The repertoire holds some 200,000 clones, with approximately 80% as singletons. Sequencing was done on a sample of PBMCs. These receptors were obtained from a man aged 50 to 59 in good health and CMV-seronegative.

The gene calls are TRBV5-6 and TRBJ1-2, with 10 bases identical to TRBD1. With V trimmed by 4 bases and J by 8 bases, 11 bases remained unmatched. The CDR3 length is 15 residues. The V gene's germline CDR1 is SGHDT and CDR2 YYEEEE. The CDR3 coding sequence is TGTGCCAGCAGCACAGCCGGGACAGGGGACGGCGGCTACACCTTC. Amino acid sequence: CASSTAGTGDGGYTF.

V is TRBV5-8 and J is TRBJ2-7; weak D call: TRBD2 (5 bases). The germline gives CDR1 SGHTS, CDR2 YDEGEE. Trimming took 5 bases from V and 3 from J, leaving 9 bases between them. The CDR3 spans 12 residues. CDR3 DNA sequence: TGTGCCAGCAGGACCGGGAACTACGAGCAGTACTTC. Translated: CASRTGNYEQYF.

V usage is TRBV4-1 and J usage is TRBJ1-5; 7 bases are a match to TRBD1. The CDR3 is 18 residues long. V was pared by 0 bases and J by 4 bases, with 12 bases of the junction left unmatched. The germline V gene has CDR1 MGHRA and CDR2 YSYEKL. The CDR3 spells CASSQEQGKPSSNQPQHF. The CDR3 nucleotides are TGCGCCAGCAGCCAAGAACAGGGGAAGCCATCCTCAAATCAGCCCCAGCATTTT.